This TCR beta chain was identified in a study of cytomegalovirus exposure and HLA in healthy donors. This clone was recorded only once. What it recognizes is unknown. Overall study findings and caveats: Compared with the roughly 700-donor mean, an Asian-associated ancestry cluster reportedly had fewer N-insertions, according to a later analysis. The study designated 160 or so TCR beta chains cytomegalovirus-associated.

This CDR3 contains 15 residues. Germline V gene lookup returns CDR1 LNHDA and CDR2 SQIVND (reference sequence). V lost 7 bases and J lost 4; bases outside the gene matches: 6. PCR was performed using 60 Vbeta and 13 Jbeta primers. The data were produced by immunoSEQ multiplex PCR, yet TCRdb's version contains in-frame clones alone and is incomplete. The sample records 150,000 to 200,000 clones, 65% to 90% being singletons. Healthy bone marrow donors made up the cohort. The receptor's source is a man aged 45 to 65 in good health and CMV-seropositive. J is TRBJ2-1 and V is TRBV19, with 11 bases fitting TRBD2. Sequenced input: PBMCs. CDR3 DNA sequence: TGTGCCAGTACCCTGGGACTAGCGGATTACAATGAGCAGTTCTTC. It translates to CASTLGLADYNEQFF.